Below are 25 T cell receptor beta chains sequenced from a single sample in a study of beta chain features in type 1 diabetes. The whole isolated RNA underwent reverse transcription, so sequencing captured expressed TCRB transcripts. TCRdb's table, derived via immunoSEQ multiplex PCR, lists solely in-frame clones and lacks some. The data hold roughly 400,000 clones, with approximately 15% observed a single time. The sample taken for sequencing was naive CD4+ T cells from blood. The receptor source for this set is a man aged 30-40 years in good health.

This clone was observed a few times. Other nucleotide sequences in the sample specify the same CDR3. The chain combines TRBV20-1 with TRBJ2-3; D is unresolved. Between the trimmed V and J ends, which lost 4 bases and 3 bases, there was a span of 2 bases. The germline V gene has CDR1 DFQATT and CDR2 SNEGSKA (reference sequence). The CDR3 runs to 10 residues. The DNA of the CDR3 is TGCAGTGCTAAGACAGATACGCAGTATTTT. Its translation is CSAKTDTQYF.

The V and J genes are TRBV7-2 and TRBJ2-3, with unresolved D. The V and J ends lost 1 base and 7 bases respectively, with 6 bases between them. CDR1 is SGHTA, CDR2 FQGNSA, per germline. The CDR3 runs to 12 residues. The CDR3 here is CASSLVRNTQYF. The CDR3 DNA reads as TGTGCCAGCAGCTTAGTTAGAAATACGCAGTATTTT.

This sequence joins TRBV5-1 and TRBJ1-1; 8 bases align to TRBD1. The J segment lost 5 bases and the V segment lost 0 bases, leaving 6 bases of the junction unmatched. Germline V lookup: CDR1 SGHRS, CDR2 YFSETQ. CDR3 length equals 15 residues. As DNA, the CDR3 is TGCGCCAGCAGCTTGGCAGGGGGCGCTTGGACTGAAGCTTTCTTT. It translates to CASSLAGGAWTEAFF.

V usage is TRBV6-5 and J usage is TRBJ1-2; no reliable D call. The CDR3 spans 13 residues. V gave up 2 bases and J gave up 2 bases, with 6 bases separating them. Germline V gives CDR1 MNHEY, CDR2 SVGAGI. The CDR3 reads CASSYNRNYGYTF. The CDR3 DNA reads TGTGCCAGCAGTTACAACAGAAACTATGGCTACACCTTC.

This clone appeared a single time. The rearrangement links TRBV7-6 to TRBJ2-7; unclear D gene. The V end lost 0 bases, the J end lost 9 bases, and 12 bases lay between the germline ends. Germline V lookup: CDR1 SGHVS, CDR2 FNYEAQ. The CDR3 is 13 amino acids. This chain's CDR3 is CASSLAPHSGQYF. In DNA form, the CDR3 reads TGTGCCAGCAGCTTAGCCCCCCACTCGGGGCAGTACTTC.

This clone was found a few times. The rearrangement uses TRBV6-6 and TRBJ1-2; D gene uncertain. Germline V gives CDR1 MNHNY, CDR2 SVGAGI (reference sequence). CDR3 length: 14 amino acids. V dropped 2 bases and J dropped 5 bases, with 12 bases sitting between them. The CDR3 loop reads CASSYVGKEYGYTF. The CDR3 region has the DNA TGTGCCAGCAGTTACGTGGGCAAAGAGTATGGCTACACCTTC.

This chain connects TRBV4-2 to TRBJ2-3; TRBD1 might be the D (5 bases). V shed 3 bases and J shed 1 base, with 17 bases lying between them. The CDR3 covers 17 residues. The germline V gene encodes CDR1 LGHNA and CDR2 YNFKEQ. CDR3 bases: TGTGCCAGCAGCCAGGGCCCCCATGGGGCTGGCACAGATACGCAGTATTTT. This encodes CASSQGPHGAGTDTQYF.

The chain recombines TRBV7-2 with TRBJ2-3; the D gene could be TRBD1 or TRBD2 (5 bases each). CDR1 is SGHTA and CDR2 is FQGNSA in the germline V gene. The CDR3 has 14 amino acids. V lost 5 bases to trimming and J lost 2 bases, with 11 bases between them. CDR3 in amino acids: CASSLRDLTDTQYF. CDR3 nucleotides: TGTGCCAGCAGCCTCAGGGACCTCACAGATACGCAGTATTTT.

This clone was detected only a few times. This sequence joins TRBV30 and TRBJ1-2; D unresolved. Deletions cut 3 bases from V and 3 bases from J, with 11 bases between. The CDR3 has 13 residues. Germline V lookup: CDR1 GTSNPN, CDR2 SVGIG (reference sequence). CDR3 amino acids: CAWSAGVDYGYTF. CDR3 in DNA: TGTGCCTGGAGCGCCGGAGTCGACTATGGCTACACCTTC.

Only one count was recorded for this clone. The genes are TRBV4-3 and TRBJ2-1; 7 nucleotides align to TRBD2. This CDR3 comprises 16 residues. Germline V gives CDR1 LGHNA, CDR2 YSLEER. The V and J ends lost 0 bases and 7 bases, in that order; junction bases with no gene match: 9. This CDR3 reads CASSQDPARGSNEQFF. The CDR3 region has the DNA TGCGCCAGCAGCCAAGATCCGGCGCGGGGGTCTAATGAGCAGTTCTTC.

This clone was seen a few times. The V and J genes are TRBV4-3 and TRBJ1-2, with D maybe TRBD1 (5 bases). The CDR3 extends over 16 amino acids. The V gene's germline CDR1 is LGHNA and CDR2 YSLEER. Deletions cut 4 bases from V and 1 base from J, with 16 bases between. The CDR3 region has the DNA TGCGCCAGCAGCCCTAAACGTCGGGGGTATAACTATGGCTACACCTTC. Protein: CASSPKRRGYNYGYTF.

This clone was picked up a small number of times. This chain uses TRBV11-2 with TRBJ1-4; TRBD1 might be the D (6 bases). CDR3 length: 15 amino acids. Trimming left V 5 bases short and J 8 bases short, with 18 bases between. Germline V lookup: CDR1 SGHAT, CDR2 FQNNGV. The CDR3 here is CASSPRGGAGEKLFF. The CDR3, as DNA: TGTGCCAGCAGCCCAAGGGGGGGCGCAGGAGAAAAACTGTTTTTT.

The chain employs TRBV9 and TRBJ1-5; 8 bases align to TRBD1. Germline-derived CDR1 and CDR2 are SGDLS and YYNGEE. The CDR3 length is 15 residues. V shed 3 bases and J 1 base; nucleotides not matched to a gene: 3. This CDR3 is CASSGQGNSNQPQHF. The CDR3 DNA reads as TGTGCCAGCAGCGGACAGGGGAACAGCAATCAGCCCCAGCATTTT.

This clone was counted ten times or more. The chain carries TRBV25-1 and TRBJ2-1; 10 bases are shared with TRBD2. CDR3 length: 13 amino acids. CDR1 is MGHDK and CDR2 is SYGVNS in the germline V gene. The J segment lost 6 bases and the V segment lost 6 bases, leaving 2 bases of the junction unmatched. CDR3 residues: CASRLAGSNEQFF. The CDR3, as DNA: TGTGCCAGCAGACTAGCGGGAAGCAATGAGCAGTTCTTC.

This clone was found a few times. The chain joins TRBV29-1 to TRBJ2-3, with D uncertain. The germline CDR1 and CDR2 sequences are SQVTM and ANQGSEA. CDR3 length: 12 amino acids. Trimming removed 7 bases from V and 2 bases from J, with 10 bases in between. The CDR3 DNA sequence: TGCAGCGGCGCAGGATCCACAGATACGCAGTATTTT. It codes for CSGAGSTDTQYF.

This clone occurred a few times. This chain connects TRBV4-2 to TRBJ2-3; no clear D. Trimming stripped 4 bases from V and 0 bases from J, with 11 bases between. In germline, CDR1 is LGHNA, CDR2 YNFKEQ. This CDR3 contains 15 residues. CDR3 sequence: CASSPDEASTDTQYF. The CDR3 DNA sequence: TGTGCCAGCAGCCCTGACGAAGCTAGCACAGATACGCAGTATTTT.

The chain carries TRBV5-6 and TRBJ2-1; D ambiguous. CDR1 is SGHDT, CDR2 YYEEEE, per germline. The germline V and J ends were trimmed by 4 bases and 6 bases, with 14 bases remaining between them. The CDR3 is made up of 14 amino acids. The DNA of the CDR3 is TGTGCCAGCAGCGTACCACGCCCTTCCAATGAGCAGTTCTTC. It is translated as CASSVPRPSNEQFF. The full variable domain, completed using reference TRBV5-6 and TRBJ2-1, is DAGVTQSPTHLIKTRGQQVTLRCSPKSGHDTVSWYQQALGQGPQFIFQYYEEEERQRGNFPDRFSGHQFPNYSSELNVNALLLGDSALYLCASSVPRPSNEQFFGPGTRLTVL.

The chain combines TRBV13 with TRBJ2-1; D is ambiguous. The germline gives CDR1 PRHDT, CDR2 FYEKMQ (reference sequence). The CDR3 loop spans 14 amino acids. V lost 1 base to trimming and J lost 6 bases, with 10 bases between them. The CDR3 is CASSLVVQLNEQFF. In DNA form, the CDR3 reads TGTGCCAGCAGCTTAGTGGTACAGCTCAATGAGCAGTTCTTC.

This clone was observed at least ten times. V is TRBV29-1 and J is TRBJ2-3, with D unresolved. Germline CDR1 reads SQVTM; CDR2 reads ANQGSEA. This CDR3 is 12 amino acids long. In DNA form, the CDR3 reads TGCAGTTCATCCGGATCCACAGATACGCAGTATTTT. Amino acid sequence: CSSSGSTDTQYF.

This clone showed up just a few times. The chain links TRBV4-1 to TRBJ2-1, with 10 bases matching TRBD2. CDR1 is MGHRA, CDR2 YSYEKL, per germline. The length of the CDR3 is 16 residues. V trimming: 0 bases; J trimming: 7 bases; junction bases outside the gene matches: 6. The chain's CDR3 is CASSQDQAGGTNEQFF. The CDR3 region has the DNA TGCGCCAGCAGCCAAGATCAAGCGGGAGGGACTAATGAGCAGTTCTTC.

This clone was counted a few times. V and J are TRBV5-1 and TRBJ1-2; a weak D match, TRBD1 (5 bases). Germline V gives CDR1 SGHRS, CDR2 YFSETQ. The CDR3 extends over 14 amino acids. Trimming took off 7 bases at V and 2 bases at J, with 15 bases between the two ends. CDR3 in amino acids: CASYSGTLNYGYTF. The CDR3 region has the DNA TGCGCCAGCTACTCCGGGACGTTAAACTATGGCTACACCTTC.

The chain couples TRBV2 to TRBJ2-7; weak D call: TRBD1 (5 bases). V dropped 6 bases and J dropped 0 bases, with 12 bases sitting between them. Germline lookup yields CDR1 SNHLY and CDR2 FYNNEI. CDR3 length: 14 amino acids. The CDR3 region has the DNA TGTGCCAGCAGGTATAGGGGATACTCCTACGAGCAGTACTTC. The encoded protein is CASRYRGYSYEQYF.

This clone was counted a few times. The chain links TRBV25-1 to TRBJ1-1; possible D gene TRBD1, 6 bases. The ends were cut back, 3 bases at V and 0 bases at J, with 11 bases in the middle. The CDR3 contains 15 residues. CDR1 and CDR2 from the germline V gene are MGHDK and SYGVNS. This CDR3 is CASSETGFMNTEAFF. The CDR3 nucleotides are TGTGCCAGCAGTGAGACAGGTTTCATGAACACTGAAGCTTTCTTT.

The chain couples TRBV9 to TRBJ1-1; D may be TRBD1 (5 bases). Germline V lookup: CDR1 SGDLS, CDR2 YYNGEE. The ends were cut back, 4 bases at V and 5 bases at J, with 15 bases in the middle. The CDR3 length is 14 residues. The CDR3 DNA sequence: TGTGCCAGCAGCACGGGACCAGAGGGGACTGAAGCTTTCTTT. Its protein product is CASSTGPEGTEAFF.

The V and J genes are TRBV10-3 and TRBJ2-3; D unclear. V lost 8 bases, J lost 2 bases, and 11 bases lay in between. CDR3 length equals 13 residues. Per germline, CDR1 ENHRY and CDR2 SYGVKD. The CDR3 loop reads CAISPRTTDTQYF. The CDR3 DNA is TGTGCCATCTCCCCCAGGACCACAGATACGCAGTATTTT.